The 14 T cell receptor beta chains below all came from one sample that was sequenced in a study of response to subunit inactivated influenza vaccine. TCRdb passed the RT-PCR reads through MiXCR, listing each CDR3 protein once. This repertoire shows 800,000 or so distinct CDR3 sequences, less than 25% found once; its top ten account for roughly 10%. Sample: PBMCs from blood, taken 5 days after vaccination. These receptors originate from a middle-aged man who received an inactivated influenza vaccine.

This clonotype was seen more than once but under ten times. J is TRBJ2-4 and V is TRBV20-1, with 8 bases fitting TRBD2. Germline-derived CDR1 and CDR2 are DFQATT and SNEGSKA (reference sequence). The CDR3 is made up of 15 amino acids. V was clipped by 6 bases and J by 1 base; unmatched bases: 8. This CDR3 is CSAEAGDTAKNIQYF. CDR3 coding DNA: TGCAGTGCGGAAGCGGGAGATACTGCCAAAAACATTCAGTACTTC.

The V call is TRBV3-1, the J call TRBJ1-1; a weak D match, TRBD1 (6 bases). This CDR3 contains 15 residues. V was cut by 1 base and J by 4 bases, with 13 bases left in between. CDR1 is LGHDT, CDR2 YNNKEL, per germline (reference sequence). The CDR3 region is CASSQAGARGTEAFF. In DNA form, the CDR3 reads TGTGCCAGCAGCCAAGCGGGGGCGCGTGGCACTGAAGCTTTCTTT.

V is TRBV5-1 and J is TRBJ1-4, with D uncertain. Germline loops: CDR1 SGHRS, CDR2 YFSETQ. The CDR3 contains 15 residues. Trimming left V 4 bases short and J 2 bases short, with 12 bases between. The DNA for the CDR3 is TGCGCCAGCAGCCCTTTAGCGGGGACTAATGAAAAACTGTTTTTT. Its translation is CASSPLAGTNEKLFF.

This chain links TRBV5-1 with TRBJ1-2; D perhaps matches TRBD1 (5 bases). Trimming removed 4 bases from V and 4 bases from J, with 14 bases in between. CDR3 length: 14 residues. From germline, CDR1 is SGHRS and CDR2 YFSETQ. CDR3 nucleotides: TGCGCCAGCAGCGCCGACAGAGGAGGCTATGGCTACACCTTC. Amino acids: CASSADRGGYGYTF.

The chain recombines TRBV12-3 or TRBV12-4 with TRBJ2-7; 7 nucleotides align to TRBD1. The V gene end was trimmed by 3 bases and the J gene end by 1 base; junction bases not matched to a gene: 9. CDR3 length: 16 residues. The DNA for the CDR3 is TGTGCCAGCAGTTTTTCCCGGGACAGCCCGTCCTACGAGCAGTACTTC. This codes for CASSFSRDSPSYEQYF.

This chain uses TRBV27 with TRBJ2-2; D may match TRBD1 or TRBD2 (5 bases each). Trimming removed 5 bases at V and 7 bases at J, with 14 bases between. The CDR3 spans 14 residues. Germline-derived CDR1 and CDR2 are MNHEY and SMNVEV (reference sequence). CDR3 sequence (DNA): TGTGCCAGCAGTCGTGTGGGGGTTGGCGGGGAGCTGTTTTTT. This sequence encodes CASSRVGVGGELFF.

The CDR3 DNA is TGCGCCAGCAGCTTGAGGGTAGCGGGGGGCCAGGAGCAGTTCTTC. Protein sequence: CASSLRVAGGQEQFF. The chain combines TRBV5-1 with TRBJ2-1, with 10 bases identical to TRBD2. This CDR3 is built from 15 residues. Germline CDR1 and CDR2: SGHRS and YFSETQ. Trimming took 1 base from V and 10 from J; bases not matched to a gene: 8. Combining the CDR3 with reference TRBV5-1 and TRBJ2-1 gives the whole variable domain KAGVTQTPRYLIKTRGQQVTLSCSPISGHRSVSWYQQTPGQGLQFLFEYFSETQRNKGNFPGRFSGRQFSNSRSEMNVSTLELGDSALYLCASSLRVAGGQEQFFGPGTRLTVL.

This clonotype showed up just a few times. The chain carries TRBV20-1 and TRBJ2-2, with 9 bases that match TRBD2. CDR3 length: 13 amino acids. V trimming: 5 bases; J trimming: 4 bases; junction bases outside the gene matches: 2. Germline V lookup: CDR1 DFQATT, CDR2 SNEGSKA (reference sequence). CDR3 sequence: CSALSGGTGELFF. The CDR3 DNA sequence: TGCAGTGCTCTTAGCGGGGGCACCGGGGAGCTGTTTTTT.

The DNA of the CDR3 is TGCGCCAGCAGCCCCTCGGGAGTTGGGGAAAAACTGTTTTTT. Translation: CASSPSGVGEKLFF. This chain links TRBV4-3 with TRBJ1-4; D is uncertain. Trimming removed 4 bases from V and 8 bases from J, with 14 bases in between. The CDR3 is 14 residues long. Germline CDR1 reads LGHNA; CDR2 reads YSLEER.

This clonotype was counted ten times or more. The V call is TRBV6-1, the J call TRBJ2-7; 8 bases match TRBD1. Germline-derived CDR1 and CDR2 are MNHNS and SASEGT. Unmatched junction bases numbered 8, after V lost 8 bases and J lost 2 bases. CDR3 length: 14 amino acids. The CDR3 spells CASFGQGGTYEQYF. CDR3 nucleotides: TGTGCCAGCTTCGGACAGGGCGGCACCTACGAGCAGTACTTC.

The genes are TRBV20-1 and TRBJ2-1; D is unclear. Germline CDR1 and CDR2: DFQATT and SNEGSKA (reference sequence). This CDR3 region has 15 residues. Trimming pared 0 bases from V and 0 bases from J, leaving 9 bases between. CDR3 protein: CSARDLQASYNEQFF. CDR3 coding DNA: TGCAGTGCTAGAGATTTGCAGGCCTCCTACAATGAGCAGTTCTTC.

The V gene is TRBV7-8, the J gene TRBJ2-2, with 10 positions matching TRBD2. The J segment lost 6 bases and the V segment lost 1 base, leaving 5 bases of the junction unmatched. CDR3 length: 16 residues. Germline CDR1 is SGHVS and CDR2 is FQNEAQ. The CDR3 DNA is TGTGCCAGCAGCTTAGATCTAGCGGGAGTATCCGGGGAGCTGTTTTTT. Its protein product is CASSLDLAGVSGELFF.

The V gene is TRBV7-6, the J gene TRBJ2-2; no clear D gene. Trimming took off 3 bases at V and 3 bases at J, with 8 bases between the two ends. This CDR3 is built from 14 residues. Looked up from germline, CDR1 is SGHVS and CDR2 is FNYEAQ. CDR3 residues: CASSLSRHTGELFF. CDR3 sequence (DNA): TGTGCCAGCAGCTTGTCCAGGCACACCGGGGAGCTGTTTTTT.

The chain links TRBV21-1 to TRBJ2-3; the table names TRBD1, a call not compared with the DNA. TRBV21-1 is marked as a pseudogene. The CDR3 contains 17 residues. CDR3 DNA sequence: TGTGCCAGCAGCCCTCGGGACTCTGGGTCTAGCACAGATACGCAGTATTTT. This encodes CASSPRDSGSSTDTQYF.